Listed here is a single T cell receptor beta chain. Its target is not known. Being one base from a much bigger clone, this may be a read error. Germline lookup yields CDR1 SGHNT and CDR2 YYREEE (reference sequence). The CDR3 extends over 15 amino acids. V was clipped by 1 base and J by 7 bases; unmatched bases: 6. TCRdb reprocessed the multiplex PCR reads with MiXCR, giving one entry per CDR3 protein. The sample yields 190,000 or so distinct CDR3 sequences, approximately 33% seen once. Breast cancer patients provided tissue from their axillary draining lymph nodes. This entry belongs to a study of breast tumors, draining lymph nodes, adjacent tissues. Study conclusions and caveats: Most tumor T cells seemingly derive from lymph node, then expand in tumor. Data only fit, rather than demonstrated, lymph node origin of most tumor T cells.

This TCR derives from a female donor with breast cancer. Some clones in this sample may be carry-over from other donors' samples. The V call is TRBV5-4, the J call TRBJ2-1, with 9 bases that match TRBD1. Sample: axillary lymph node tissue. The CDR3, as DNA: TGTGCCAGCAGCTTGAGGGGGACAGGGAGGAATGAGCAGTTCTTC. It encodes CASSLRGTGRNEQFF.